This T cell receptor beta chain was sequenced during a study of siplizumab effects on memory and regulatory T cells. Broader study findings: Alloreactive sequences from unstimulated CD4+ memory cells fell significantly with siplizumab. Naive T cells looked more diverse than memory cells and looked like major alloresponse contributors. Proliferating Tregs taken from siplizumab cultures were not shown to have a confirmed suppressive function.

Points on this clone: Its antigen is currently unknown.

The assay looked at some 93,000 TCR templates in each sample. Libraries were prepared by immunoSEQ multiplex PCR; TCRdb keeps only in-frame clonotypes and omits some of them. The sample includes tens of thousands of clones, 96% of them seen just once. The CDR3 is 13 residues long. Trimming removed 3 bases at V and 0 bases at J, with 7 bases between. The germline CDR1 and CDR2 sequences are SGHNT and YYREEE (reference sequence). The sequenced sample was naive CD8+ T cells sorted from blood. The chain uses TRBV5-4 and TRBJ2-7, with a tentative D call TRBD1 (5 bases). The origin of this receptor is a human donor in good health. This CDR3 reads CASSSDNSYEQYF. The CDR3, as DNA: TGTGCCAGCAGCTCGGACAACTCCTACGAGCAGTACTTC.